Below, 30 T cell receptor beta chains from the same sample are listed, as sequenced in a study of T cell responses to AZD1222 COVID-19 vaccine. TCRdb's copy holds only in-frame clones and misses some; the assay was immunoSEQ multiplex PCR. Altogether around 170,000 clones are present, roughly 91% being singletons, with the ten largest covering 0.99%. Sample: peripheral blood, taken on day 0 of AZD1222 vaccination. The origin of the receptors is an adult in good health.

The CDR3 DNA sequence: TGTGCCAGCAGCCAATTTTCAGGGGGCAGTTCGGATACGCAGTATTTT. Translated, it gives CASSQFSGGSSDTQYF. The chain combines TRBV14 with TRBJ2-3; 8 bases fit TRBD1. The germline CDR1 and CDR2 sequences are SGHDN and FVKESK. The V gene end was trimmed by 2 bases and the J gene end by 6 bases; junction bases not matched to a gene: 10. There are 16 residues in the CDR3.

The chain is built from TRBV9 and TRBJ2-7; a possible D gene is TRBD2 (6 bases). V was cut by 4 bases and J by 3 bases, with 32 bases left in between. This CDR3 region has 20 residues. Germline values: CDR1 SGDLS, CDR2 YYNGEE. The CDR3 sequence: CASSPTGGSLSGPRNYEQYF. DNA for the CDR3: TGTGCCAGCAGCCCCACCGGGGGATCCCTCAGCGGCCCTAGGAACTACGAGCAGTACTTC. The whole variable domain, remainder taken from reference TRBV9 and TRBJ2-7, is DSGVTQTPKHLITATGQRVTLRCSPRSGDLSVYWYQQSLDQGLQFLIQYYNGEERAKGNILERFSAQQFPDLHSELNLSSLELGDSALYFCASSPTGGSLSGPRNYEQYFGPGTRLTVT.

This chain links TRBV5-6 with TRBJ2-5, with 11 bases fitting TRBD1. The CDR3 runs to 15 residues. The junction had 7 bases not matched to a gene; V was cut back by 4 bases and J by 5 bases. Germline-derived CDR1 and CDR2 are SGHDT and YYEEEE. The CDR3 bases are TGTGCCAGCAGCCTACGGACAGGGGGCGCGGAGACCCAGTACTTC. This translates into CASSLRTGGAETQYF.

CDR3 DNA: TGTGCCAGCAGCGTACGGGGGAATCAGCCCCAGCATTTT. It yields the protein CASSVRGNQPQHF. This rearrangement joins TRBV7-2 to TRBJ1-5; D perhaps matches TRBD1 (5 bases). CDR3 size: 13 residues. Germline lookup yields CDR1 SGHTA and CDR2 FQGNSA. With 5 bases removed from V and 4 bases from J, the gap between germline ends came to 9 bases.

The V call is TRBV24-1, the J call TRBJ2-3, with TRBD2 matching 15 bases. Germline CDR1 reads KGHDR; CDR2 reads SFDVKD. The trim removed 7 bases at V and 3 bases at J, leaving 4 bases unmatched. This CDR3 is built from 16 residues. Here the CDR3 DNA reads TGTGCCACCAGAGAGGGACTAGCGGGAGGTACAGATACGCAGTATTTT. Its translation: CATREGLAGGTDTQYF.

V is TRBV29-1 and J is TRBJ1-1; D call uncertain. Trimming stripped 3 bases from V and 12 bases from J, with 14 bases between. The CDR3 is 11 residues long. CDR1 is SQVTM, CDR2 ANQGSEA, per germline. CDR3 sequence: CSVEEGDGTFF. The CDR3 bases are TGCAGCGTTGAGGAGGGCGATGGAACTTTCTTT.

The chain uses TRBV23-1 and TRBJ1-4, with unresolved D. TRBV23-1 belongs to the ORF category, with a function that is uncertain. This CDR3 region has 12 residues. Trimming shortened V by 6 bases and J by 5 bases, and 7 bases separated the two germline ends. As DNA, the CDR3 is TGCGCCAGCAGGGGCGGGAATGAAAAACTGTTTTTT. Protein sequence: CASRGGNEKLFF.

The chain has TRBV13 and TRBJ1-3; no firm D call. The CDR3 is 11 amino acids. The V and J ends lost 1 base and 15 bases respectively, with 10 bases between them. Germline CDR1 is PRHDT and CDR2 is FYEKMQ (reference sequence). The CDR3 sequence: CASSLDGPEYF. The CDR3 DNA follows: TGTGCCAGCAGCTTAGATGGGCCCGAATATTTT.

The genes are TRBV27 and TRBJ1-1; D possibly corresponds to TRBD1 (5 bases). CDR1 is MNHEY and CDR2 is SMNVEV in the germline V gene (reference sequence). The CDR3 extends over 13 amino acids. Trimming cost V 6 bases and J 7 bases, with 15 bases left between them. The DNA of the CDR3 is TGTGCCAGCAGCCCTACGACAGTAGATGAAGCTTTCTTT. The encoded protein is CASSPTTVDEAFF.

The chain couples TRBV3-1 (or the pseudogene TRBV3-2) to TRBJ2-7, with D possibly matching TRBD1 (6 bases). The CDR3 consists of 14 residues. V lost 0 bases and J lost 3, with 9 bases in between. Germline V gives CDR1 LGHDT, CDR2 YNNKEL (reference sequence). The DNA of the CDR3 is TGTGCCAGCAGCCAAGAATACAGGGTCTACGAGCAGTACTTC. Its protein is CASSQEYRVYEQYF.

The chain is built from TRBV27 and TRBJ1-4; 8 nucleotides agree with TRBD1. This CDR3 contains 15 residues. V was clipped by 2 bases and J by 10 bases; unmatched bases: 9. From germline, CDR1 is MNHEY and CDR2 SMNVEV (reference sequence). This CDR3 is CASSLDWTGSGKLFF. CDR3 in DNA: TGTGCCAGCAGTTTAGATTGGACAGGGAGTGGAAAACTGTTTTTT.

This chain links TRBV12-3 or TRBV12-4 with TRBJ1-1; D remains unclear. Trimming took off 8 bases at V and 6 bases at J, with 4 bases between the two ends. This CDR3 comprises 9 residues. The CDR3: CASGPEAFF. The CDR3 nucleotides read TGTGCCAGCGGGCCTGAAGCTTTCTTT.

The chain recombines TRBV9 with TRBJ2-1; TRBD1 might be the D (5 bases). The CDR3 totals 13 residues. Deletions cut 3 bases from V and 5 bases from J, with 9 bases between. Germline CDR1 SGDLS, CDR2 YYNGEE. This CDR3 reads CASSGQPNNEQFF. DNA of the CDR3: TGTGCCAGCAGCGGACAGCCAAACAATGAGCAGTTCTTC.

The V and J genes are TRBV13 and TRBJ1-3, with D unclear. The CDR3 has 18 amino acids. Trimming pared 0 bases from V and 0 bases from J, leaving 15 bases between. Germline CDR1 and CDR2: PRHDT and FYEKMQ (reference sequence). The CDR3 nucleotides read TGTGCCAGCAGCTTAGGCCGAAGAACACCTAGCTCTGGAAACACCATATATTTT. Residues: CASSLGRRTPSSGNTIYF.

This chain links TRBV9 with TRBJ2-5, with D maybe TRBD2 (5 bases). This CDR3 region has 13 residues. Trimming pared 4 bases from V and 5 bases from J, leaving 12 bases between. Germline V gene data show CDR1 as SGDLS and CDR2 as YYNGEE. DNA of the CDR3: TGTGCCAGCAGCTTTCTTTCGGGGGAGACCCAGTACTTC. This translates into CASSFLSGETQYF.

The rearrangement links TRBV15 to TRBJ1-1, with D unresolved. The V end was cut by 5 bases, the J end by 1 base, with 11 bases between. CDR3 size: 14 residues. Germline-derived CDR1 and CDR2 are LNHNV and YYDKDF (reference sequence). The CDR3 loop is CATSVGRTNTEAFF. The DNA of the CDR3 is TGTGCCACCAGCGTGGGCAGGACGAACACTGAAGCTTTCTTT.

The chain carries TRBV11-1 and TRBJ2-7; a weak D match, TRBD2 (5 bases). From germline, CDR1 is SGHAT and CDR2 FQDESV (reference sequence). This CDR3 is built from 15 residues. With 5 bases removed from V and 5 bases from J, the gap between germline ends came to 19 bases. This CDR3 is CASSPDPSGRNEQYF. CDR3 nucleotides: TGTGCCAGCAGCCCGGACCCCTCGGGGAGAAACGAGCAGTACTTC.

The chain combines TRBV27 with TRBJ2-7, with 7 bases that match TRBD1. This CDR3 contains 15 residues. CDR1 MNHEY and CDR2 SMNVEV come from the germline V gene (reference sequence). The junction had 5 bases not matched to a gene; V was cut back by 3 bases and J by 0 bases. The CDR3 sequence is CASSFSGGPSYEQYF. Written as DNA, the CDR3 is TGTGCCAGCAGTTTCTCAGGGGGACCCTCCTACGAGCAGTACTTC.

The chain carries TRBV5-1 and TRBJ1-1, with 10 bases aligning to TRBD1. This CDR3 has 17 amino acids. The germline gives CDR1 SGHRS, CDR2 YFSETQ. Losses at the gene ends were 4 bases for V and 1 base for J; bases not matched to a gene: 10. The CDR3 DNA follows: TGCGCCAGCAGCCAGCCCCCGGGGACAGGGGCGAACACTGAAGCTTTCTTT. Its translation: CASSQPPGTGANTEAFF.

CDR3 sequence (DNA): TGTGCCAACCCGGGACTGTACAATGAGCAGTTCTTC. Amino acids: CANPGLYNEQFF. V is TRBV6-4 and J is TRBJ2-1; D might be TRBD2 (6 bases). The V end lost 10 bases, the J end lost 4 bases, and 11 bases lay between the germline ends. The CDR3 totals 12 residues. The germline CDR1 and CDR2 sequences are MRHNA and SNTAGT.

The chain has TRBV15 and TRBJ1-5; tentative D call: TRBD1 (6 bases). Germline CDR1 and CDR2: LNHNV and YYDKDF (reference sequence). The CDR3 contains 16 residues. Trimming cost V 0 bases and J 11 bases, with 20 bases left between them. In DNA form, the CDR3 reads TGTGCCACCAGCAGAGATTTAGGGGACACCACCGCGGCCCAGCATTTT. It yields the protein CATSRDLGDTTAAQHF.

This chain links TRBV18 with TRBJ2-6; D is unresolved. This CDR3 region has 15 residues. Trimming took off 6 bases at V and 0 bases at J, with 9 bases between the two ends. Germline values: CDR1 KGHSH, CDR2 LQKENI. The CDR3 here is CASSARNSGANVLTF. The CDR3 bases are TGTGCCAGCTCCGCCCGGAACTCTGGGGCCAACGTCCTGACTTTC.

V gene TRBV23-1 combines with J gene TRBJ1-1; TRBD1 agrees at 9 bases. TRBV23-1 counts as an open reading frame of uncertain function. CDR3 length: 16 residues. The V and J ends lost 4 bases and 6 bases, in that order; junction bases with no gene match: 12. The CDR3 reads CASSPIPGQGRPEAFF. Written as DNA, the CDR3 is TGCGCCAGCAGTCCCATTCCGGGACAGGGAAGGCCTGAAGCTTTCTTT.

J is TRBJ2-1 and V is TRBV27; D unclear. The length of the CDR3 is 14 residues. Germline values: CDR1 MNHEY, CDR2 SMNVEV (reference sequence). Trimming pared 2 bases from V and 5 bases from J, leaving 10 bases between. CDR3 region: CASSLGPYNNEQFF. The CDR3 DNA reads TGTGCCAGCAGTTTAGGGCCATACAACAATGAGCAGTTCTTC.

The V call is TRBV10-1, the J call TRBJ2-7; no firm D call. The CDR3 totals 13 residues. CDR1 and CDR2 (germline): WNHNN, SYGVQD (reference sequence). Trimming removed 8 bases from V and 1 base from J, with 12 bases in between. The CDR3 sequence: CASGRLVSYEQYF. The CDR3 DNA reads TGCGCCAGCGGGCGGCTAGTATCCTACGAGCAGTACTTC.

The chain is built from TRBV6-1 and TRBJ1-5; the D is unclear. The CDR3 consists of 15 residues. V shed 2 bases and J shed 2 bases, with 10 bases lying between them. The germline V gene has CDR1 MNHNS and CDR2 SASEGT. The CDR3 sequence: CASSEKGVGNQPQHF. The CDR3 DNA reads as TGTGCCAGCAGTGAAAAGGGAGTAGGCAATCAGCCCCAGCATTTT.

The chain has TRBV19 and TRBJ1-2; 7 bases align to TRBD1. Germline values: CDR1 LNHDA, CDR2 SQIVND (reference sequence). V lost 8 bases and J lost 5; bases outside the gene matches: 11. The CDR3 spans 14 residues. The CDR3 region has the DNA TGTGCCAGTCGTCCGACAGGGTCCCTTTATGGCTACACCTTC. Translated, it gives CASRPTGSLYGYTF.

V usage is TRBV7-8 and J usage is TRBJ1-2; D is uncertain. The CDR3 has 14 residues. Trimming shortened V by 5 bases and J by 7 bases, and 17 bases separated the two germline ends. CDR1 and CDR2 from the germline V gene are SGHVS and FQNEAQ. The CDR3 here is CASSPHLDGGGYTF. In DNA, the CDR3 is TGTGCCAGCAGCCCTCACTTGGACGGCGGTGGCTACACCTTC.

Here the CDR3 reads CASIGRGPAETQYF. The CDR3 region has the DNA TGTGCCAGTATCGGCAGGGGGCCAGCAGAGACCCAGTACTTC. This chain joins TRBV19 and TRBJ2-5; the match to TRBD1 covers 8 bases. The CDR3 runs to 14 residues. V was clipped by 7 bases and J by 4 bases; unmatched bases: 8. From germline, CDR1 is LNHDA and CDR2 SQIVND (reference sequence).

This chain connects TRBV27 to TRBJ1-1; D is uncertain. The V gene's germline CDR1 is MNHEY and CDR2 SMNVEV (reference sequence). The CDR3 has 14 residues. Trimming took off 6 bases at V and 1 base at J, with 12 bases between the two ends. CDR3 DNA: TGTGCCAGCAGCTTCACAGTGGAGAACACTGAAGCTTTCTTT. Protein product: CASSFTVENTEAFF.